These T cell receptor beta chains were read from a single sample in a study of radiation and T cells in renal cell carcinoma. The table came from immunoSEQ multiplex PCR; TCRdb's copy has only in-frame clones and leaves some out. The table shows 70,000 to 100,000 clones, with around 85% occurring only once. Sequencing used blood, obtained from a patient whose treatment included radiotherapy and nephrectomy. The source of these receptors is a woman between 45 and 60 years old with renal cell carcinoma. CDR3s include the opening cysteine and the closing phenylalanine or tryptophan. The order of the fields is V gene, D gene, J gene, clone size, CDR3 protein, CDR3 DNA. The D gene is left open where the match is weak. Some rows have no size entry. The others give once, few or many, or a class for an expanded clone.

v_gene: TRBV30
d_gene: TRBD1
j_gene: TRBJ2-3
abundance: .
CDR3aa: CAWSGMTGLPPLDTQYF
CDR3nt: TGTGCCTGGAGTGGAATGACAGGGTTACCACCTTTGGATACGCAGTATTTT

v_gene: TRBV9
d_gene: TRBD2
j_gene: TRBJ2-5
abundance: .
CDR3aa: CASSDTTSGGAETQYF
CDR3nt: TGTGCCAGCAGCGACACGACTAGCGGGGGGGCCGAGACCCAGTACTTC

v_gene: TRBV10-2
d_gene: .
j_gene: TRBJ2-2
abundance: .
CDR3aa: CASSEVRGGTGELFF
CDR3nt: TGCGCCAGCAGTGAGGTCAGGGGCGGCACCGGGGAGCTGTTTTTT

v_gene: TRBV30
d_gene: .
j_gene: TRBJ2-5
abundance: .
CDR3aa: CAWSVSGWETQYF
CDR3nt: TGTGCCTGGAGTGTATCAGGGTGGGAGACCCAGTACTTC

v_gene: TRBV2
d_gene: .
j_gene: TRBJ2-3
abundance: .
CDR3aa: CASSRELRATDTQYF
CDR3nt: TGTGCCAGCAGTAGGGAGCTCAGGGCGACCGATACGCAGTATTTT

v_gene: TRBV28
d_gene: .
j_gene: TRBJ2-2
abundance: .
CDR3aa: CASISPQGWGELFF
CDR3nt: TGTGCCAGCATTTCCCCTCAGGGTTGGGGGGAGCTGTTTTTT

v_gene: TRBV19
d_gene: .
j_gene: TRBJ1-2
abundance: .
CDR3aa: CASTRAGNYGYTF
CDR3nt: TGTGCCAGTACTAGGGCCGGAAACTATGGCTACACCTTC

v_gene: TRBV6-6
d_gene: .
j_gene: TRBJ2-5
abundance: .
CDR3aa: CASSYSTLGETQYF
CDR3nt: TGTGCCAGCAGTTACTCGACACTGGGAGAGACCCAGTACTTC

v_gene: TRBV11-2
d_gene: .
j_gene: TRBJ2-7
abundance: once
CDR3aa: CASSPDRTSYEQYF
CDR3nt: TGTGCCAGCAGCCCAGACAGGACCTCCTACGAGCAGTACTTC

v_gene: TRBV7-2
d_gene: TRBD1
j_gene: TRBJ1-3
abundance: .
CDR3aa: CASSPRDSPGNTIYF
CDR3nt: TGTGCCAGCAGCCCACGGGACAGTCCTGGAAACACCATATATTTT

v_gene: TRBV6-5
d_gene: .
j_gene: TRBJ2-3
abundance: .
CDR3aa: CASRGYTADTQYF
CDR3nt: TGTGCCAGCAGGGGTTACACGGCAGATACGCAGTATTTT